This is a list of T cell receptor beta chains from one sample in a study of metastatic and nonmetastatic thyroid tumors. TCRdb ran MiXCR on the PCR reads. This sample has about 20,000 clones, with 15% to 18% found just once. The specimen sequenced was blood. These receptors were taken from a female donor with papillary thyroid cancer or a benign thyroid nodule (not recorded which). Some clones in this sample may be carry-over from other donors' samples. Each CDR3 is given with its conserved first and last residue. D genes are given only for firm matches. Clone size is shown for a subset of rows, as once, few, many or a class of expanded clone.

TRBV20-1,TRBD1,many,TRBJ1-5,TGCAGTGCTGTAGGCACAGGGGGCGATCATCAGCCCCAGCATTTT,CSAVGTGGDHQPQHF
TRBV28,TRBD2,medium-sized,TRBJ2-1,TGTGCCAGCAGTGGGGGTTCTAGCGGGTTTCCCTACAATGAGCAGTTCTTC,CASSGGSSGFPYNEQFF
TRBV12-3/TRBV12-4,TRBD2,many,TRBJ2-1,TGTGCCAGCAGAAGAGCGGGAGGGCCTCTTAATGAGCAGTTCTTC,CASRRAGGPLNEQFF
TRBV28,TRBD2,few,TRBJ2-2,TGTGCCAGTAGTTTTAGCGGGGTGGCCGCCGGGGAGCTGTTTTTT,CASSFSGVAAGELFF
TRBV30,NA,many,TRBJ1-5,TGTGCCTGGAGTGTACTAACGGGCGCAGGTCAGCCCCAGCATTTT,CAWSVLTGAGQPQHF
TRBV3-1,TRBD2,many,TRBJ2-5,TGTGCCAGCAGCCAAACTGCTGGCGGGGGGCTGGGGGAGACCCAGTACTTC,CASSQTAGGGLGETQYF
TRBV6-6,NA,few,TRBJ2-1,TGTGCCAGCAGTTACTCGCCAGGTAAGAGCTCGTACAATGAGCAGTTCTTC,CASSYSPGKSSYNEQFF
TRBV2,TRBD2,many,TRBJ2-7,TGTGCCAGCAGTTCCGGACTAGGTGTCGGCGAGCAGTACTTC,CASSSGLGVGEQYF
TRBV7-2,NA,many,TRBJ1-3,TGTGCCAGCAGCTTAAATTCTGGAAACACCATATATTTT,CASSLNSGNTIYF
TRBV6-2/TRBV6-3,NA,medium-sized,TRBJ1-4,TGTGCCAGCAGTGGATCCGGGGGGAGCAGTGAAAAACTGTTTTTT,CASSGSGGSSEKLFF
TRBV20-1,NA,many,TRBJ2-7,TGCAGTGCTAGGGGTCCCTTTGTAAGCGACGAGCAGTACTTC,CSARGPFVSDEQYF
TRBV11-2,NA,many,TRBJ2-2,TGTGCCAGCAGCCACCAGGGGCGCGATACCGGGGAGCTGTTTTTT,CASSHQGRDTGELFF
TRBV7-9,NA,many,TRBJ1-3,TGTGCCAGCAGCTTACTCCAGGGATCTGGAAACACCATATATTTT,CASSLLQGSGNTIYF
TRBV19,TRBD1,medium-sized,TRBJ1-5,TGTGCCAGCACTACCTGGGCAGGGGGCTCCCAGCCCCAGCATTTT,CASTTWAGGSQPQHF
TRBV4-2,TRBD2,many,TRBJ2-7,TGTGCCAGCAGCCAAGGGCCAGGGAGGGACGAGCAGTACTTC,CASSQGPGRDEQYF
TRBV4-2,TRBD2,many,TRBJ2-7,TGTGCCAGCAGCCAAGACGATAGCGGGAGAGGCGAGCAGTACTTC,CASSQDDSGRGEQYF
TRBV5-1,NA,medium-sized,TRBJ2-4,TGCGCCAGCAGCCCCCCGGGTGATACAAACATTCAGTACTTC,CASSPPGDTNIQYF
TRBV9,NA,many,TRBJ1-4,TGTGCCAGCAGCGTGGGGACGGGTGCAACTAATGAAAAACTGTTTTTT,CASSVGTGATNEKLFF
TRBV9,NA,many,TRBJ1-3,TGTGCCAGCAGCGCCGGGGGAGGGGAAGGAAACACCATATATTTT,CASSAGGGEGNTIYF
TRBV20-1,NA,many,TRBJ2-1,TGCAGTGCTAGTATTAGTTCTTACAATGAGCAGTTCTTC,CSASISSYNEQFF
TRBV20-1,NA,many,TRBJ2-1,TGCAGTGCTAGATACACCGCGGAGCAGTTCTTC,CSARYTAEQFF
TRBV5-1,TRBD2,NA,TRBJ2-1,TGCGCCAGTAGCTTGGGGACTACAAGCTCCTACAGTGAGCAGTTCTTC,CASSLGTTSSYSEQFF
TRBV5-1,NA,NA,TRBJ2-5,TGCGCCAGCAGCTTGGAAGGGACCCACATCCAAGAGACCCAGTACTTC,CASSLEGTHIQETQYF
TRBV6-1,TRBD1,medium-sized,TRBJ1-5,TGTGCCAGCAGTGGCGGGACAGGGGACCATCAGCCCCAGCATTTT,CASSGGTGDHQPQHF
TRBV10-1,NA,many,TRBJ2-3,TGCGCCAGCAGTGGTGGACAGCCCACAGATACGCAGTATTTT,CASSGGQPTDTQYF
TRBV6-1,NA,few,TRBJ1-6,TGTGCCAGCAGTGAGGGAAGTTCACCCCTCCACTTT,CASSEGSSPLHF
TRBV11-2,TRBD2,many,TRBJ2-7,TGTGCCAGCAGCTTATATGGGGGGGGATTTTACGAGCAGTACTTC,CASSLYGGGFYEQYF
TRBV28,TRBD2,medium-sized,TRBJ2-2,TGTGCCAGCAGTTTAGGGACTAGCGGACGGGGGGGAGACACCGGGGAGCTGTTTTTT,CASSLGTSGRGGDTGELFF
TRBV18,NA,NA,TRBJ1-5,TGTGCCAGCTCTCCAGGGACGAGTCAGCCCCAGCATTTT,CASSPGTSQPQHF
TRBV19,NA,NA,TRBJ1-5,TGTGCCAGTAGTATTGGTGGGGGGGCGGTCAGCAATCAGCCCCAGCATTTT,CASSIGGGAVSNQPQHF
TRBV11-1,TRBD1,many,TRBJ1-3,TGTGCCAGCAGCTTGGGTGCAGGGACAGACCGAAACACCATATATTTT,CASSLGAGTDRNTIYF
TRBV30,NA,NA,TRBJ1-5,TGTGCCTGGAGTGAGGGCAGGGTGCGGACCCAGCCCCAGCATTTT,CAWSEGRVRTQPQHF
TRBV7-2,NA,many,TRBJ1-1,TGTGCCAGCAGCTTACTGGGCGTAGAAGCTTTCTTT,CASSLLGVEAFF
TRBV20-1,NA,NA,TRBJ2-3,TGCAGTGTGGTTCTCCCTAGCACAGATACGCAGTATTTT,CSVVLPSTDTQYF
TRBV10-2,NA,many,TRBJ1-1,TGCGCCAGCAGTGACCCGAACACTGAAGCTTTCTTT,CASSDPNTEAFF
TRBV7-3,TRBD2,many,TRBJ2-1,TGTGCCAGCAGCTCCCGGGGCCAGACTAGCGGGATCGGTGAGCAGTTCTTC,CASSSRGQTSGIGEQFF
TRBV18,NA,many,TRBJ2-7,TGTGCCAGCTCACCAGACGCCCCCGAGCAGTACTTC,CASSPDAPEQYF
TRBV20-1,TRBD1,NA,TRBJ2-7,TGCAGTGCTAGTGGGGACAGGGGGGTCCCCTACGAGCAGTACTTC,CSASGDRGVPYEQYF
TRBV7-8,NA,many,TRBJ1-1,TGTGCCAGCAGCTTATTTCAAGTGAACACTGAAGCTTTCTTT,CASSLFQVNTEAFF
TRBV11-2,TRBD1,many,TRBJ1-4,TGTGCCAGCAGCGTCCGGACAGGGGGGGATTGGTTTTTT,CASSVRTGGDWFF
TRBV11-3,NA,many,TRBJ1-1,TGTGCCAGCAGCTTAGATTCCCAGGGAGAGACTGAAGCTTTCTTT,CASSLDSQGETEAFF
TRBV6-1,NA,many,TRBJ1-3,TGTGCCAGCAGTAGGAGTTCGAGCTCTGGAAACACCATATATTTT,CASSRSSSSGNTIYF
TRBV5-6,TRBD2,many,TRBJ2-7,TGTGCCAGCAGCTTGGACAAACCGGGACTAGCGATCATCTACGAGCAGTACTTC,CASSLDKPGLAIIYEQYF
TRBV27,NA,NA,TRBJ1-2,TGTGCCAGCAGTTTAAGGTTTGGGCACTCATATGGCTACACCTTC,CASSLRFGHSYGYTF
TRBV19,TRBD1,many,TRBJ2-1,TGTGCCAGTAGGGGACAGGGGAGGTACAATGAGCAGTTCTTC,CASRGQGRYNEQFF
TRBV5-4,TRBD1,NA,TRBJ1-2,TGTGCCAGCAGGGACAGGTCCTCTAACTATAGCTACACCTTC,CASRDRSSNYSYTF
TRBV5-1,TRBD1,many,TRBJ2-2,TGCGCCACGCGGAACAGGGGGATTTCGGGGGAGCTGTTTTTT,CATRNRGISGELFF
TRBV27,NA,medium-sized,TRBJ2-7,TGTGCCAGCCCTAGCTCCTACGAGCAGTACTTC,CASPSSYEQYF
TRBV7-9,TRBD2,many,TRBJ2-1,TGTGCCAGCAGCTTCTCGGCGGGAGCGTTCGATGAGCAGTTCTTC,CASSFSAGAFDEQFF
TRBV6-2/TRBV6-3,TRBD2,NA,TRBJ2-1,TGTGCCAGCAGCTTACTAGCGGGAGGGATAGATGAGCAGTTCTTC,CASSLLAGGIDEQFF
TRBV7-9,NA,many,TRBJ2-3,TGTGCCAGCAGCTTGGGCAGTATTAACACAGATACGCAGTATTTT,CASSLGSINTDTQYF
TRBV28,TRBD2,few,TRBJ2-7,TGTGCCAGCAGTTTTGCGGGGGGGACGGGCCACGAGCAGTACTTC,CASSFAGGTGHEQYF
TRBV6-1,NA,medium-sized,TRBJ1-6,TGTGCCAGCAGGGACGCCTTTGGAAGGAATTCACCCCTCCACTTT,CASRDAFGRNSPLHF
TRBV11-3,TRBD2,many,TRBJ2-7,TGTGCCAGCAGCTTAAGGGCCATGGGACTAGCGTCCTCCGAGCAGTACTTC,CASSLRAMGLASSEQYF